Listed below are T cell receptor beta chains from one sample, sequenced in a study of cytomegalovirus exposure and HLA in healthy donors. Profiling relied on immunoSEQ multiplex PCR, and the TCRdb table lists in-frame clones only, not all of them. The sample lists about 70,000 clones; around 69% were seen once. Sequencing was done on a sample of PBMCs. These receptors came from a human donor in good health. Both conserved end residues are part of each CDR3. A D gene is named only where the DNA matches it firmly. Size is stated for part of the rows, as once, few or many counts, or as a class when the clone is expanded.

. . TRBJ1-5 TRBV30 CAWSSDSNQPQHF TGTGCCTGGAGTAGCGATAGCAATCAGCCCCAGCATTTT
. TRBD1 TRBJ1-2 TRBV18 CASSPSGTGGAEGYTF TGTGCCAGCTCACCCTCGGGGACAGGGGGCGCGGAAGGCTACACCTTC
. . TRBJ2-7 TRBV14 CASRLDSHYEQYF TGTGCCAGCAGGCTTGACAGCCACTACGAGCAGTACTTC
. . TRBJ1-5 TRBV6-6 CASSFLFNQPQHF TGTGCCAGCAGTTTCCTTTTCAATCAGCCCCAGCATTTT
. . TRBJ1-5 TRBV28 CASSLQGGDQPQHF TGTGCCAGCAGTTTACAGGGCGGGGATCAGCCCCAGCATTTT
few . TRBJ1-1 TRBV4-1 CASSHNSMNTEAFF TGCGCCAGCAGCCACAACAGCATGAACACTGAAGCTTTCTTT
. . TRBJ1-4 TRBV6-4 CATHRIRGKLFF TGTGCCACCCACAGGATCAGGGGAAAACTGTTTTTT
. . TRBJ2-7 TRBV30 CAWTPTGSYEQYF TGTGCCTGGACTCCGACTGGCTCCTACGAGCAGTACTTC
. TRBD1 TRBJ1-4 TRBV12-5 CASGLVEGQGDEKLFF TGTGCTAGTGGTTTGGTAGAGGGCCAGGGGGATGAAAAACTGTTTTTT
. . TRBJ2-5 TRBV9 CASSAGAVQETQYF TGTGCCAGCAGCGCTGGGGCGGTTCAAGAGACCCAGTACTTC
few TRBD1 TRBJ2-5 TRBV5-1 CASSSTGGETQYF TGCGCCAGCAGCTCCACAGGGGGGGAGACCCAGTACTTC
. TRBD2 TRBJ2-7 TRBV7-9 CASSRQGTSGTDEQYF TGTGCCAGCAGCCGGCAAGGGACTAGCGGGACCGACGAGCAGTACTTC
. . TRBJ2-1 TRBV7-8 CASSATAGEIGGSEQFF TGTGCCAGCAGCGCAACAGCGGGAGAGATAGGGGGCAGTGAGCAGTTCTTC
. TRBD2 TRBJ2-7 TRBV6-1 CASRRLADSYEQYF TGTGCCAGCAGGAGACTAGCGGACTCCTACGAGCAGTACTTC